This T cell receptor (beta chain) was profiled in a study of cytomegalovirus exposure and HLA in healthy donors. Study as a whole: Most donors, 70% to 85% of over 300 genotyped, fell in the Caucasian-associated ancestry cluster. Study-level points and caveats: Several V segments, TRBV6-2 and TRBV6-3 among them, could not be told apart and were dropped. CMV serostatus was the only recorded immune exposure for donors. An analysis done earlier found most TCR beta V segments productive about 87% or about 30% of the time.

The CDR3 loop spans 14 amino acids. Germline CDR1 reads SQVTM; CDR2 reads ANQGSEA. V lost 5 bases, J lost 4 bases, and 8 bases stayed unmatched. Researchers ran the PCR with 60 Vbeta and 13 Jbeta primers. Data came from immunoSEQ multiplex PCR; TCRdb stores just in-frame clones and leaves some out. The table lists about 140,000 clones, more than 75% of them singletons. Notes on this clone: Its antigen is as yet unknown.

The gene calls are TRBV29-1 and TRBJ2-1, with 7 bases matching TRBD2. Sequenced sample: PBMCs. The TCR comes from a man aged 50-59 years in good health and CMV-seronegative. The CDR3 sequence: CSVPGLRGYNEQFF. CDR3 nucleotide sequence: TGCAGCGTTCCAGGGCTGCGGGGGTACAATGAGCAGTTCTTC.